The clone carrying this T cell receptor beta chain has a handful of counts. Its matching antigen is unknown. This sample is drawn from a study of lymphopenia after photon versus proton radiotherapy. The protocol was immunoSEQ multiplex PCR, while the TCRdb copy is restricted to in-frame clones and leaves out a portion. In the table there are roughly 42,000 clones, about 85% of which are singletons. After removal of 6 bases from V and 1 base from J, the junction contained 8 bases not matched to a gene. Germline V gives CDR1 KGHSH, CDR2 LQKENI. This CDR3 is built from 15 residues. General study results and limits: Only patients who died were analyzed for survival; proton advantage is unproven.

The receptor's source is a man aged 35 to 55 with gastric cancer. The chain is built from TRBV18 and TRBJ1-1, with 7 nucleotides matching TRBD1. The starting material was peripheral blood, obtained from a patient treated with photon-based radiotherapy. The CDR3 DNA is TGTGCCAGCTCGCAACAGGGGAAGTCGAACACTGAAGCTTTCTTT. Translating gives CASSQQGKSNTEAFF.